This is a list of T cell receptor beta chains from one sample in a study of blood T cell repertoires in COVID-19. Generated by immunoSEQ multiplex PCR, the TCRdb table keeps only in-frame clones and is missing some. The sample holds 220,000 or so clones; 86% are singletons and the top ten take approximately 10%. The specimen sequenced was peripheral blood. The receptors come from a woman between 45 and 60 years old with COVID-19, enrolled during active disease. Both conserved end residues are part of each CDR3.

V gene,CDR3 protein
TRBV28,CASNPSGRRNEKLFF
TRBV19,CASSIPRQGNTEAFF
TRBV15,CATSARLAGNTGELFF
TRBV19,CASSSYSNPGGYEQFF
TRBV10-2,CATQGQGLRTDTQYF
TRBV10-1,CASSEGQGPRDEQFF
TRBV7-2,CASSLGFAALEAGYTF
TRBV25-1,CASSEYDRREAFF
TRBV6-1,CASSELFSGGQETQYF
TRBV7-2,CASSLDRGKAFF
TRBV7-9,CASQGIGNSPLHF
TRBV10-1,CASTRNGRESSYNSPLHF
TRBV7-2,CASSYKYSTEAFF
TRBV19,CASSTQVTDYGYTF
TRBV7-9,CASSFWQGPDEQYF
TRBV10-3,CAISESILAGASADTQYF
TRBV6-5,CASNSGRAGYGYTF
TRBV6-5,CASSMQGYNQPQHF
TRBV4-3,CASSQGGTRTGYTF
TRBV4-3,CASSQDRTEYSNQPQHF
TRBV24-1,CATSDLTGEREGYTF
TRBV3-1/TRBV3-2,CASSQQQGPWGPLHF
TRBV4-3,CASSQHTGVPSEQYF
TRBV10-3,CAIRGGGTEAFF
TRBV11-3,CASSPGGQGNEKLFF
TRBV10-3,CAISPSGGRETQYF
TRBV19,CASSIDSWVSGLAGDPSGANVLTF
TRBV3-1/TRBV3-2,CASSQVQRTNNEQFF
TRBV30,CAWGQGNTYEQYF
TRBV5-8,CASRGMGTAKTLHF